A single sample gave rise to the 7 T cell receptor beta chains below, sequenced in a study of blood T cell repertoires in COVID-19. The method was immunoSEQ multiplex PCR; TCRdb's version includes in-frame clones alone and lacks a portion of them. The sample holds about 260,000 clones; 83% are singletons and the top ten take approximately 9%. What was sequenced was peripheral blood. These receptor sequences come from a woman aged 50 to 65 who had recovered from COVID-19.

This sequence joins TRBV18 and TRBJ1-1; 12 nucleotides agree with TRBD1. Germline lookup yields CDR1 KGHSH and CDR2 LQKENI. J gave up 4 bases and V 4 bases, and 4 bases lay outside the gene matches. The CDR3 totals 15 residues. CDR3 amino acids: CASSQGGQGATEAFF. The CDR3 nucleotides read TGTGCCAGCTCACAGGGGGGACAGGGGGCCACTGAAGCTTTCTTT.

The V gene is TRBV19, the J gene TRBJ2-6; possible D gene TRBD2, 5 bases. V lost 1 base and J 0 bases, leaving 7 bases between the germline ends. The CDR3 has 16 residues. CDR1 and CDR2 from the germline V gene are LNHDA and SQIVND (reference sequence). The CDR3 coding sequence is TGTGCCAGTAGTATAGTAGAGGGCTCTGGGGCCAACGTCCTGACTTTC. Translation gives CASSIVEGSGANVLTF.

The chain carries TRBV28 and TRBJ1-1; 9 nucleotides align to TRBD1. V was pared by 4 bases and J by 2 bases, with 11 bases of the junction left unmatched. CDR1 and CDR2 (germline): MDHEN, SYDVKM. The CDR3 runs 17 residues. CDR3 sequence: CASSSIEYRGPNTEAFF. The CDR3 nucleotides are TGTGCCAGCAGTTCTATAGAATACAGGGGGCCCAACACTGAAGCTTTCTTT.

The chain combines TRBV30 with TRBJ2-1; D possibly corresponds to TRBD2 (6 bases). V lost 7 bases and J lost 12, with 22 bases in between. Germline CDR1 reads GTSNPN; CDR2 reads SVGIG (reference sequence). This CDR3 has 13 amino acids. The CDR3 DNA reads TGTGCCTCTAGCGATGGCCTCGCAAGAGGGCAGTTCTTC. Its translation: CASSDGLARGQFF.

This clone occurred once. CDR3 bases: TGTGCCAGCTCACCCAAGACAGGGGGCGGGGACGAGCAGTACTTC. It encodes CASSPKTGGGDEQYF. V usage is TRBV18 and J usage is TRBJ2-7, with 10 bases fitting TRBD1. The CDR3 extends over 15 amino acids. The trim removed 3 bases at V and 5 bases at J, leaving 7 bases unmatched. In germline, CDR1 is KGHSH, CDR2 LQKENI.

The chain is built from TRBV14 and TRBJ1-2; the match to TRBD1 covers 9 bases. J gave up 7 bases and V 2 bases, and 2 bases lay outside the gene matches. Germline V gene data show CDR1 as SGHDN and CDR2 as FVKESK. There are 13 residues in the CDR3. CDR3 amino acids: CASSQTGGPGYTF. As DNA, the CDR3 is TGTGCCAGCAGCCAAACAGGGGGCCCTGGCTACACCTTC.

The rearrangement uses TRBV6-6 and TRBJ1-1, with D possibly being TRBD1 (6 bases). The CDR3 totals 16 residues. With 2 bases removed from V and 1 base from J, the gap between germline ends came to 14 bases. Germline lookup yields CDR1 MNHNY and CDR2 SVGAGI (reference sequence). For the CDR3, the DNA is TGTGCCAGCAGTTACCCGCAACAGGGCTCGAACACTGAAGCTTTCTTT. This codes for CASSYPQQGSNTEAFF.